Below are 22 T cell receptor beta chains sequenced from a single sample in a study of monozygotic twins with inflammatory bowel disease. One entry per CDR3 protein, without DNA, is what TCRdb gives after re-calling the 5' RACE reads. The record lists more than 75,000 distinct CDR3 sequences, of which the ten most abundant hold roughly 7%. The sample was blood. The receptors were sampled from a human donor with ulcerative colitis or Crohn's disease, or a healthy co-twin of an affected twin (not recorded which).

This chain joins TRBV6-1 and TRBJ1-2. The CDR3 is 14 residues long. Germline values: CDR1 MNHNS, CDR2 SASEGT. The CDR3 reads CASSHGLSNYGYTF.

This chain connects TRBV5-1 to TRBJ2-5. There are 13 residues in the CDR3. CDR1 is SGHRS, CDR2 YFSETQ, per germline. The CDR3 spells CASSLVSQETQYF. The entire variable domain, with the rest obtained from reference TRBV5-1 and TRBJ2-5, is as follows: KAGVTQTPRYLIKTRGQQVTLSCSPISGHRSVSWYQQTPGQGLQFLFEYFSETQRNKGNFPGRFSGRQFSNSRSEMNVSTLELGDSALYLCASSLVSQETQYFGPGTRLLVL.

This chain joins TRBV7-2 and TRBJ1-5; with no DNA, the TCRdb D assignment of TRBD1 cannot be verified. Germline V gives CDR1 SGHTA, CDR2 FQGNSA. This CDR3 comprises 16 residues. CDR3 amino acids: CASSPRGGGSYQPQHF.

The chain is built from TRBV27 and TRBJ1-5; the TCRdb call, TRBD1, lacks DNA for checking. CDR1 is MNHEY and CDR2 is SMNVEV in the germline V gene (reference sequence). This CDR3 region has 15 residues. CDR3 region: CASSLDRGRHQPQHF.

V is TRBV3-1 and J is TRBJ1-5; TCRdb gives TRBD1 as the D gene, but with no DNA this cannot be confirmed. Per the germline V gene, CDR1 is LGHDT and CDR2 is YNNKEL (reference sequence). The CDR3 totals 15 residues. The CDR3 reads CASSQDRGLNQPQHF. The full variable domain, with the rest looked up from reference TRBV3-1 and TRBJ1-5, is DTAVSQTPKYLVTQMGNDKSIKCEQNLGHDTMYWYKQDSKKFLKIMFSYNNKELIINETVPNRFSPKSPDKAHLNLHINSLELGDSAVYFCASSQDRGLNQPQHFGDGTRLSIL.

The chain joins TRBV10-3 to TRBJ2-3; the TCRdb call, TRBD1, lacks DNA for checking. This CDR3 is built from 15 residues. CDR1 is ENHRY and CDR2 is SYGVKD in the germline V gene. The CDR3 reads CAISGTGSGPDTQYF.

CDR3 protein: CATRTGKAPDNEQFF. This rearrangement joins TRBV6-1 to TRBJ2-1; there is no DNA to check the TCRdb D call of TRBD1. The CDR3 is made up of 15 amino acids. CDR1 and CDR2 from the germline V gene are MNHNS and SASEGT.

This chain uses TRBV7-9 with TRBJ2-5; TCRdb indicates TRBD2, and absent DNA this call remains unverified. The germline V gene encodes CDR1 SEHNR and CDR2 FQNEAQ (reference sequence). The CDR3 runs 16 residues. CDR3 sequence: CASSSNSGASQETQYF.

V gene TRBV7-2 combines with J gene TRBJ1-2; as DNA is missing, the TRBD1 call by TCRdb cannot be tested. This CDR3 has 14 residues. Germline V lookup: CDR1 SGHTA, CDR2 FQGNSA. The CDR3 reads CASSPRTGDYGYTF.

CDR3 protein: CASSLYGDAQETQYF. The V call is TRBV5-1, the J call TRBJ2-5; TCRdb's assignment of TRBD1 cannot be checked, as there is no DNA. The CDR3 consists of 15 residues. Germline CDR1 is SGHRS and CDR2 is YFSETQ.

The rearrangement joins TRBV10-3 to TRBJ1-2; checking the TCRdb D call of TRBD1 is not possible without DNA. This CDR3 is 13 amino acids long. Germline loops: CDR1 ENHRY, CDR2 SYGVKD. CDR3 amino acids: CAISSEGQYGYTF.

The chain joins TRBV7-2 to TRBJ1-2. The CDR3 is 15 residues long. Per the germline V gene, CDR1 is SGHTA and CDR2 is FQGNSA. CDR3 in amino acids: CASSLSFIGGRGYTF.

The chain carries TRBV20-1 and TRBJ1-6; TCRdb's D call, TRBD1, is unchecked because there is no DNA. This CDR3 spans 15 amino acids. Germline V gene lookup returns CDR1 DFQATT and CDR2 SNEGSKA (reference sequence). CDR3 protein: CSARGRAVYNSPLHF.

The chain combines TRBV7-2 with TRBJ1-5. This CDR3 has 16 amino acids. Germline CDR1 and CDR2: SGHTA and FQGNSA. The CDR3 sequence is CASSRSGDENNQPQHF.

The chain uses TRBV11-2 and TRBJ1-3. Per germline, CDR1 SGHAT and CDR2 FQNNGV. CDR3 length: 16 amino acids. The CDR3 protein is CASSLDLRGGGNTIYF.

The chain combines TRBV9 with TRBJ2-5. Germline V gives CDR1 SGDLS, CDR2 YYNGEE. This CDR3 spans 16 amino acids. The CDR3 loop is CASSVEVGSYQETQYF.

This chain uses TRBV7-6 with TRBJ1-4; no DNA is available, so the TRBD1 call from TCRdb remains unchecked. This CDR3 has 16 amino acids. The germline CDR1 and CDR2 sequences are SGHVS and FNYEAQ. Here the CDR3 reads CASSLKPGGAHEKLFF.

The chain combines TRBV20-1 with TRBJ2-3; without DNA, the TCRdb call of TRBD2 cannot be checked. Germline V gene data show CDR1 as DFQATT and CDR2 as SNEGSKA (reference sequence). CDR3 size: 15 residues. CDR3: CSAREGLAGTDTQYF.

This chain uses TRBV5-1 with TRBJ2-1; lacking DNA, the TRBD1 call made by TCRdb goes unchecked. CDR1 is SGHRS and CDR2 is YFSETQ in the germline V gene. CDR3 length: 16 amino acids. CDR3 amino acids: CASSPGGGGAGNVQFF.

The chain has TRBV12-3 or TRBV12-4 and TRBJ1-1. The CDR3 covers 14 residues. CDR3: CASIPSSMNTEAFF.

The V and J genes are TRBV5-1 and TRBJ2-3; the TCRdb call, TRBD1, lacks DNA for checking. The CDR3 length is 14 residues. Germline lookup yields CDR1 SGHRS and CDR2 YFSETQ. The CDR3 protein is CASSETGHTDTQYF.

V gene TRBV19 combines with J gene TRBJ1-2. This CDR3 spans 14 amino acids. CDR1 LNHDA and CDR2 SQIVND come from the germline V gene (reference sequence). CDR3 sequence reads: CASSRLGSYYGYTF.